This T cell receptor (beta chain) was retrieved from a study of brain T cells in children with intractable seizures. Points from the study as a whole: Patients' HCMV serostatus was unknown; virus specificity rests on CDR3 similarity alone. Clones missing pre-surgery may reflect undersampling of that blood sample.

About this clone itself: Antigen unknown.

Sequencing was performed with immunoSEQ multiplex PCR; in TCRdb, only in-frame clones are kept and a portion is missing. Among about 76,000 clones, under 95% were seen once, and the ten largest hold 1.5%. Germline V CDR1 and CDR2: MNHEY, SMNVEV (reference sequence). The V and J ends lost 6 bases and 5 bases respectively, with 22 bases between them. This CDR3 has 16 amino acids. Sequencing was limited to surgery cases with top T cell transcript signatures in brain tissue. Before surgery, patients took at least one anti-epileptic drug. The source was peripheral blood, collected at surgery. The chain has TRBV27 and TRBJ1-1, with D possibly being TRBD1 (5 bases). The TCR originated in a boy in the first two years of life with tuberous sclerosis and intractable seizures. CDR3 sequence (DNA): TGTGCCAGCAGCCTGGGAGGGCTAGCGGGGGGAACTGAAGCTTTCTTT. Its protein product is CASSLGGLAGGTEAFF.